This TCR beta chain is drawn from a study of blood T cell repertoires in COVID-19. Trimming took off 1 base at V and 2 bases at J, with 12 bases between the two ends. The CDR3 sequence is 15 residues long. Germline V gene lookup returns CDR1 SGHAT and CDR2 FQDESV (reference sequence). Authors' methods: How many nucleated cells were present was estimated from reference gene primer amplification. This table comes from immunoSEQ multiplex PCR, and its TCRdb copy is limited to in-frame clones, with some not included. D and trimming were read from the DNA, whereas the V and J calls and clone size are those reported in that table. The sample contains roughly 190,000 clones, approximately 90% of which appear only once.

The rearrangement links TRBV11-1 to TRBJ2-7; perhaps TRBD2 as D (6 bases). What was sequenced was peripheral blood. The receptor was isolated from a human donor in a cohort sampled during active COVID-19. The CDR3 DNA is TGTGCCAGCAGCTTAGGGGCGGGACTTACCTACGAGCAGTACTTC. Amino acid sequence: CASSLGAGLTYEQYF.